This passage covers 32 T cell receptor beta chains from one sample sequenced in a study of PD-1 blockade in mismatch repair-deficient tumors. Profiling relied on immunoSEQ multiplex PCR, and the TCRdb table lists in-frame clones only, not all of them. The sample yields 60,000 to 75,000 clones, around 88% seen once. The sequenced sample was peripheral blood, obtained 52 weeks after starting pembrolizumab. The receptors here all came from an adult with mismatch repair-deficient cancer.

The chain combines TRBV10-2 with TRBJ2-3; D is unclear. The CDR3 is 13 residues long. In germline, CDR1 is WSHSY, CDR2 SAAADI. With 6 bases removed from V and 0 bases from J, the gap between germline ends came to 7 bases. CDR3 loop: CASSQRSTDTQYF. The CDR3 DNA reads as TGCGCCAGCAGCCAGAGGAGCACAGATACGCAGTATTTT.

The rearrangement uses TRBV5-1 and TRBJ1-2; D is ambiguous. The CDR3 contains 15 residues. The ends were cut back, 4 bases at V and 4 bases at J, with 17 bases in the middle. CDR1 and CDR2 from the germline V gene are SGHRS and YFSETQ. The CDR3 loop reads CASSPGRGPGYGYTF. CDR3 DNA: TGCGCCAGCAGCCCAGGCCGGGGTCCGGGCTATGGCTACACCTTC.

The chain couples TRBV11-2 to TRBJ2-1, with no clear D. Germline assignment: CDR1 SGHAT and CDR2 FQNNGV. The CDR3 spans 12 residues. Between the trimmed V and J ends, which lost 4 bases and 12 bases, there was a span of 13 bases. The CDR3 loop reads CASSSTALLQFF. The CDR3 region has the DNA TGTGCCAGCAGCTCCACGGCATTGTTGCAGTTCTTC.

The chain carries TRBV19 and TRBJ2-3, with 12 bases matching TRBD2. V trimming: 3 bases; J trimming: 0 bases; junction bases outside the gene matches: 7. The CDR3 runs 18 residues. CDR1 LNHDA and CDR2 SQIVND come from the germline V gene (reference sequence). CDR3 region: CASSIFLAGGLSTDTQYF. CDR3 in DNA: TGTGCCAGTAGTATCTTTCTAGCGGGAGGGCTGAGCACAGATACGCAGTATTTT. Variable domain in full (rest from reference TRBV19 and TRBJ2-3): DGGITQSPKYLFRKEGQNVTLSCEQNLNHDAMYWYRQDPGQGLRLIYYSQIVNDFQKGDIAEGYSVSREKKESFPLTVTSAQKNPTAFYLCASSIFLAGGLSTDTQYFGPGTRLTVL.

This sequence joins TRBV29-1 and TRBJ2-3, with 8 bases lining up with TRBD2. The CDR3 is 14 residues long. Trimming removed 5 bases from V and 1 base from J; junction bases left unmatched: 5. CDR1 SQVTM and CDR2 ANQGSEA come from the germline V gene. The CDR3 is CSVHGLARTDTQYF. The CDR3 DNA sequence: TGCAGCGTTCACGGACTAGCTCGCACAGATACGCAGTATTTT.

This chain joins TRBV11-3 and TRBJ2-7; 8 positions agree with TRBD1. There are 15 residues in the CDR3. J gave up 5 bases and V 2 bases, and 8 bases lay outside the gene matches. In germline, CDR1 is SGHNT, CDR2 YENEEA. The chain's CDR3 is CASSLNRGSSDEQYF. CDR3 nucleotides: TGTGCCAGCAGCTTAAACAGGGGGAGTAGCGACGAGCAGTACTTC.

Only one count was recorded for this clone. The chain joins TRBV11-2 to TRBJ2-1; 9 nucleotides match TRBD1. CDR1 and CDR2 (germline): SGHAT, FQNNGV. After removal of 1 base from V and 5 bases from J, the junction contained 3 bases not matched to a gene. There are 15 residues in the CDR3. The CDR3 sequence: CASSLARQGDNEQFF. CDR3 DNA sequence: TGTGCCAGCAGCTTAGCGCGACAGGGGGACAATGAGCAGTTCTTC.

A single count supports this clone. J is TRBJ2-1 and V is TRBV7-2; 11 positions agree with TRBD2. Trimming cost V 4 bases and J 7 bases; bases outside gene matches: 6. The CDR3 is 15 amino acids. In germline, CDR1 is SGHTA, CDR2 FQGNSA. This CDR3 is CASSSQGLAENEQFF. CDR3 DNA sequence: TGTGCCAGCAGCTCACAGGGACTAGCGGAGAATGAGCAGTTCTTC. Looking up the rest from reference TRBV7-2 and TRBJ2-1 gives the full variable domain: GAGVSQSPSNKVTEKGKDVELRCDPISGHTALYWYRQSLGQGLEFLIYFQGNSAPDKSGLPSDRFSAERTGGSVSTLTIQRTQQEDSAVYLCASSSQGLAENEQFFGPGTRLTVL.

This chain uses TRBV5-4 with TRBJ2-3; TRBD2 agrees at 11 bases. The CDR3 spans 19 residues. Germline V gene sequence: CDR1 SGHNT, CDR2 YYREEE (reference sequence). Germline trimming cut 0 bases from V and 1 base from J; bases unmatched to any gene: 10. CDR3 DNA sequence: TGTGCCAGCAGCTTGGGACTAGCGGGATCCGATCTTGGCACAGATACGCAGTATTTT. Translation: CASSLGLAGSDLGTDTQYF.

The genes are TRBV28 and TRBJ2-1; D uncertain. The CDR3 sequence is 14 residues long. Germline V gene data show CDR1 as MDHEN and CDR2 as SYDVKM. Trimming left V 2 bases short and J 1 base short, with 6 bases between. The CDR3 loop reads CASSLGESYNEQFF. The DNA of the CDR3 is TGTGCCAGCAGTTTAGGGGAATCCTACAATGAGCAGTTCTTC.

The sample holds a few counts of this clone. The rearrangement uses TRBV13 and TRBJ2-7; 8 bases fit TRBD1. Germline CDR1 and CDR2: PRHDT and FYEKMQ (reference sequence). Unmatched junction bases numbered 7, after V lost 5 bases and J lost 4 bases. The CDR3 consists of 14 residues. CDR3 nucleotide sequence: TGTGCCAGCAGCCCTAGACAGGGGCGATACGAGCAGTACTTC. It is translated as CASSPRQGRYEQYF.

This rearrangement joins TRBV6-1 to TRBJ2-3; D is uncertain. V was trimmed by 2 bases and J by 0 bases, leaving 15 bases between them. The germline V gene encodes CDR1 MNHNS and CDR2 SASEGT. CDR3 size: 17 residues. The CDR3 sequence: CASSEPPVEASTDTQYF. The CDR3 bases are TGTGCCAGCAGTGAACCCCCCGTAGAGGCTAGCACAGATACGCAGTATTTT.

The chain carries TRBV4-3 and TRBJ2-7; the D is unclear. The germline V gene has CDR1 LGHNA and CDR2 YSLEER. Trimming removed 0 bases from V and 2 bases from J, with 5 bases in between. The CDR3 runs 13 residues. Here the CDR3 reads CASSQDRTYEQYF. Written as DNA, the CDR3 is TGCGCCAGCAGCCAAGATCGGACCTACGAGCAGTACTTC.

The count of this clone is one. The chain joins TRBV6-5 to TRBJ2-7; TRBD2 is a possible D gene (5 bases). Germline values: CDR1 MNHEY, CDR2 SVGAGI. V shed 2 bases and J shed 1 base, with 9 bases lying between them. The CDR3 is made up of 14 amino acids. The CDR3 here is CASSYRGGSYEQYF. In DNA form, the CDR3 reads TGTGCCAGCAGTTACAGAGGAGGATCCTACGAGCAGTACTTC.

The J gene is TRBJ2-5, the V gene TRBV29-1; 7 bases map to TRBD2. CDR1 SQVTM and CDR2 ANQGSEA come from the germline V gene. The CDR3 extends over 14 amino acids. Trimming cost V 8 bases and J 3 bases; bases outside gene matches: 12. The CDR3 sequence: CSTAGGIVEETQYF. CDR3 coding DNA: TGCAGCACCGCCGGGGGGATTGTGGAAGAGACCCAGTACTTC.

The gene calls are TRBV27 and TRBJ2-5, with 7 positions matching TRBD1. This CDR3 contains 17 residues. Germline CDR1 reads MNHEY; CDR2 reads SMNVEV (reference sequence). J gave up 0 bases and V 5 bases, and 12 bases lay outside the gene matches. CDR3 bases: TGTGCCAGCAGTCCAGAACGACAGGGTCTCGACCAAGAGACCCAGTACTTC. It translates to CASSPERQGLDQETQYF.

This clone was detected once. J is TRBJ2-1 and V is TRBV7-9, with 9 bases fitting TRBD2. V trimming: 5 bases; J trimming: 7 bases; junction bases outside the gene matches: 6. Germline CDR1 reads SEHNR; CDR2 reads FQNEAQ (reference sequence). This CDR3 spans 14 amino acids. This CDR3 reads CASSPTTSGNEQFF. CDR3 DNA: TGTGCCAGCAGCCCTACTACTAGCGGGAATGAGCAGTTCTTC.

This sequence joins TRBV5-6 and TRBJ2-7; D might be TRBD1 or TRBD2, each matching 5 bases. This CDR3 region has 13 residues. Germline V gene data show CDR1 as SGHDT and CDR2 as YYEEEE. The ends were cut back, 0 bases at V and 13 bases at J, with 17 bases in the middle. Here the CDR3 DNA reads TGTGCCAGCAGCTTGGGGGCAGGAAGAGGGGAATACTTC. It encodes CASSLGAGRGEYF.

The chain has TRBV5-1 and TRBJ1-5, with TRBD1 matching over 9 bases. This CDR3 contains 15 residues. Unmatched junction bases numbered 3, after V lost 3 bases and J lost 2 bases. In germline, CDR1 is SGHRS, CDR2 YFSETQ. The CDR3 region has the DNA TGCGCCAGCAGCTGGACAGGGGACGGCAATCAGCCCCAGCATTTT. Translation gives CASSWTGDGNQPQHF.

The chain carries TRBV5-1 and TRBJ2-7; 7 bases line up with TRBD2. CDR3 length equals 16 residues. With V trimmed by 0 bases and J by 2 bases, 8 bases remained unmatched. Germline CDR1 is SGHRS and CDR2 is YFSETQ. Written as DNA, the CDR3 is TGCGCCAGCAGCTTGGCCCCTAGCGGAGCCACCTACGAGCAGTACTTC. It codes for CASSLAPSGATYEQYF.

V is TRBV6-1 and J is TRBJ2-7; a possible D gene is TRBD1 (6 bases). Trimming took off 4 bases at V and 3 bases at J, with 16 bases between the two ends. CDR1 and CDR2 from the germline V gene are MNHNS and SASEGT. There are 15 residues in the CDR3. The chain's CDR3 is CASSVNPGHFYEQYF. CDR3 nucleotides: TGTGCCAGCAGTGTGAATCCGGGACATTTCTACGAGCAGTACTTC.

The V gene is TRBV13, the J gene TRBJ1-1; D is ambiguous. V lost 8 bases, J lost 1 base, and 11 bases lay in between. CDR3 size: 13 residues. Germline V CDR1 and CDR2: PRHDT, FYEKMQ (reference sequence). The CDR3 spells CASAARQNTEAFF. The CDR3 nucleotides are TGTGCCAGCGCTGCCAGACAGAACACTGAAGCTTTCTTT. Combining the CDR3 with reference TRBV13 and TRBJ1-1 gives the whole variable domain AAGVIQSPRHLIKEKRETATLKCYPIPRHDTVYWYQQGPGQDPQFLISFYEKMQSDKGSIPDRFSAQQFSDYHSELNMSSLELGDSALYFCASAARQNTEAFFGQGTRLTVV.

The genes are TRBV5-1 and TRBJ1-1; 8 positions agree with TRBD1. The CDR3 runs to 14 residues. V gave up 3 bases and J gave up 1 base; unmatched junction bases: 2. CDR1 is SGHRS, CDR2 YFSETQ, per germline. CDR3 DNA sequence: TGCGCCAGCAGCTCGGGGACAGGGAACACTGAAGCTTTCTTT. It encodes CASSSGTGNTEAFF.

The chain couples TRBV29-1 to TRBJ2-2; D gene ambiguous. Germline CDR1 SQVTM, CDR2 ANQGSEA. The CDR3 covers 14 residues. V was trimmed by 3 bases and J by 4 bases, leaving 12 bases between them. The CDR3 loop is CSVDSGGTTGELFF. CDR3 bases: TGCAGCGTTGACTCGGGTGGTACCACCGGGGAGCTGTTTTTT.

V is TRBV11-2 and J is TRBJ2-7; D gene uncertain. Trimming left V 3 bases short and J 0 bases short, with 12 bases between. From germline, CDR1 is SGHAT and CDR2 FQNNGV. This CDR3 is built from 15 residues. CDR3 in amino acids: CASSFLILSSYEQYF. CDR3 sequence (DNA): TGTGCCAGCAGCTTCCTAATCCTCAGCTCCTACGAGCAGTACTTC.

The V and J genes are TRBV11-2 and TRBJ2-7; 13 nucleotides agree with TRBD2. CDR1 SGHAT and CDR2 FQNNGV come from the germline V gene. The V gene end was trimmed by 5 bases and the J gene end by 2 bases; junction bases not matched to a gene: 6. The CDR3 spans 16 residues. The chain's CDR3 is CASSPWTSGSTYEQYF. The CDR3 DNA reads as TGTGCCAGCAGCCCCTGGACTAGCGGGAGTACCTACGAGCAGTACTTC.

The CDR3 DNA reads as TGTGCCAGCAGCTCCGGGACTAGCGGGAAAACCGGGGAGCTGTTTTTT. It translates to CASSSGTSGKTGELFF. The chain links TRBV5-6 to TRBJ2-2, with TRBD2 matching 13 bases. V was clipped by 3 bases and J by 5 bases; unmatched bases: 4. Germline V gene lookup returns CDR1 SGHDT and CDR2 YYEEEE. The CDR3 is 16 amino acids.

Turning to this clone: One end of the junction varies from germline; a read error may be responsible. The chain has TRBV25-1 and TRBJ2-7, with D perhaps assigned TRBD1 or TRBD2 (5 bases each). This CDR3 comprises 15 residues. The V gene's germline CDR1 is MGHDK and CDR2 SYGVNS. CDR3 loop: CASSKYPGALGEQYF. The CDR3 DNA reads as TGTGCCAGCAGTAAATATCCCGGGGCCTTGGGGGAGCAGTACTTC.

The chain uses TRBV2 and TRBJ2-7, with D possibly matching TRBD2 (6 bases). Per germline, CDR1 SNHLY and CDR2 FYNNEI. CDR3 length: 14 residues. V shed 4 bases and J shed 1 base, with 11 bases lying between them. In nucleotides, the CDR3 is TGTGCCAGCAGTGTAGGGACTGAATCCTACGAGCAGTACTTC. Translation gives CASSVGTESYEQYF. Variable domain in full (rest from reference TRBV2 and TRBJ2-7): EPEVTQTPSHQVTQMGQEVILRCVPISNHLYFYWYRQILGQKVEFLVSFYNNEISEKSEIFDDQFSVERPDGSNFTLKIRSTKLEDSAMYFCASSVGTESYEQYFGPGTRLTVT.

The chain has TRBV10-3 and TRBJ1-2; possible D gene TRBD1, 5 bases. This CDR3 is built from 13 residues. The V gene lost 3 bases and the J gene lost 6 bases, with 11 bases spanning the gap. CDR1 is ENHRY and CDR2 is SYGVKD in the germline V gene. CDR3 sequence reads: CAISDPRDDGYTF. In nucleotides, the CDR3 is TGTGCCATCAGTGACCCCAGGGATGATGGCTACACCTTC.

The chain uses TRBV27 and TRBJ2-7; tentatively, D is TRBD1 or TRBD2 (5 bases each). Germline assignment: CDR1 MNHEY and CDR2 SMNVEV (reference sequence). The length of the CDR3 is 15 residues. V was shortened by 5 bases and J by 0 bases, with 14 bases between the two germline ends. The CDR3 is CASSLGDAPSYEQYF. DNA of the CDR3: TGTGCCAGCAGTCTTGGGGACGCCCCCTCCTACGAGCAGTACTTC.

This clone appeared a few times. The gene calls are TRBV2 and TRBJ2-4, with 8 bases fitting TRBD2. The V gene's germline CDR1 is SNHLY and CDR2 FYNNEI. The CDR3 is 18 residues long. V lost 6 bases to trimming and J lost 0 bases; unmatched junction nucleotides: 13. The CDR3 sequence is CASSSSQSGSEAKNIQYF. The CDR3 DNA reads TGTGCCAGCAGCTCGTCTCAGAGCGGGAGCGAAGCCAAAAACATTCAGTACTTC.